This T cell receptor (beta chain) is drawn from a study of blood T cell repertoires in COVID-19 (dated by TCRdb to 2020 to 2022). A note on the overall study: The collaborator samples originated in the United States, Italy and Spain and spanned the acute and convalescent phases of COVID-19. Nearly every sample came with metadata listing a de-identified subject ID, COVID-19 status, age in years and sex. Where available, HLA class I and class II types were taken from metadata supplied by the sample provider and were not determined by assay-based typing. A freely available public database, intended as a resource for researchers studying the immune response to SARS-CoV-2, is where the repertoires were released. The material from the prospective study consisted of cDNA or gDNA derived from T cells, B-cell-depleted T cells, or PBMCs. Deeply sampled blood TCRbeta repertoires from subjects exposed to, actively infected with, or recovered from COVID-19 were included in the dataset. Samples came from the ongoing ImmuneRACE study (first 160 participants) plus 1,254 subjects from 6 global collaborators. Study-wide conclusions, independent of this receptor: How much clinical and demographic metadata was included differed by source and by participant, and the metadata was provided uncurated.

TCRbeta CDR3 regions were amplified from genomic DNA by means of the immunoSEQ Assay, a bias-controlled multiplex PCR. Per the authors' processing: Within the assay, amplification of reference gene primers was used to estimate how many nucleated cells each sample contained. Sequence reads were collapsed and filtered to measure the absolute abundance of every unique TCRbeta CDR3 rearrangement. Productive Simpson clonality was computed per sample as the square root of Simpson's diversity index over productive rearrangements. TCRdb limited this immuneACCESS table to in-frame rearrangements with V and J called. A share of clones is missing; checked studies link under half to unresolved V genes, and the rest is unexplained. From that table come the V and J calls and clone size; the DNA was used to work out D and trimming. In all, the sample holds just over 300,000 clones, and approximately 91% of those were seen once. The ten largest clones take up 8% to 10% of the sample.

This clone was seen a single time. What antigen it recognizes has not been identified. Qualities for individual bases were not recorded, and no much larger clone is one base off. Participants in the prospective study were enrolled through a virtual design, were aged about 18 to 100 years, and lived in some 24 United States geographic areas. In the prospective study, cohorts were assigned on the basis of participant-reported clinical history obtained from a screening survey and a study questionnaire. ImmuneRACE Cohort 3 recovered participants were defined by two consecutive negative NP/OP PCR tests, healthcare professional clearance, or symptom resolution. In the prospective study, whole blood, serum and a nasopharyngeal or oropharyngeal swab were collected from each participant by mobile phlebotomists. Over a roughly two-month period, participants in the prospective study had the option of providing additional blood draws and questionnaires. Prospective study blood samples were shipped either frozen or at room temperature before DNA extraction.

This sequence originates from a woman aged 35 to 49 who had recovered from COVID-19. Sample: PBMCs or T cells enriched from blood (not recorded which).

The nucleotide sequence reads as follows: TGTGCCAGCTCACTTTTCCCGGGACAGGGGATTGAAAAACTGTTTTTT. It encodes CASSLFPGQGIEKLFF. This receptor chain uses TRBV18 and TRBJ1-4; the central 10 bases match TRBD1. CDR1 and CDR2 are read off the germline V gene as KGHSH and LQKENI. The CDR3 spans 16 residues, from the cysteine through the phenylalanine. Only the CDR3 region is kept as DNA, spanning 48 bases read in frame from base 1. V loses 4 bases at its end and J loses 7 bases; junction bases beyond the gene matches: 9. The entire variable domain, with the stretches around the CDR3 drawn from the reference TRBV18 and TRBJ1-4 proteins, is NAGVMQNPRHLVRRRGQEARLRCSPMKGHSHVYWYRQLPEEGLKFMVYLQKENIIDESGMPKERFSAEFPKEGPSILRIQQVVRGDSAAYFCASSLFPGQGIEKLFFGSGTQLSVL.